There are many counts of the clone carrying this T cell receptor beta chain. The data were taken from a study of neurological immune-mediated disorders. Study details: Multiple sclerosis patients numbered 34, with approximately 31 relapsing-remitting and 3 secondary progressive.

V was cut by 3 bases and J by 5 bases, with 5 bases left in between. The CDR3 totals 11 residues. The germline V gene has CDR1 SQVTM and CDR2 ANQGSEA. 5'RACE with 10-nucleotide random UMIs produced the cDNA. TCRdb itself ran the 5' RACE reads through MiXCR, one entry per CDR3 protein. The table includes about 82,000 distinct CDR3 sequences, around 2.6% detected once. The rearrangement joins TRBV29-1 to TRBJ2-1; no definite D call. Sequences were obtained from PBMCs. This clonotype was obtained from a woman in her thirties with multiple sclerosis. The CDR3 protein is CSVEVNNEQFF. CDR3 DNA sequence: TGCAGCGTTGAGGTCAACAATGAGCAGTTCTTC.